Following are 2 T cell receptor beta chains from one sample sequenced in a study of breast tumors, draining lymph nodes, adjacent tissues (dated by TCRdb to about 2016). Receptors were amplified or captured by multiplex PCR. The instrument given in TCRdb is Illumina HiSeq 2000. TCRdb redid the processing of the public reads, applying fastp at Q25 and MiXCR, and retained in-frame beta chains. Rows merge per CDR3 protein into single entries with the most common DNA and genes. This sample comprises 20,000 to 25,000 distinct CDR3 sequences, about a third of them detected only once. Over 8.5% of the sample is in the top ten clones. The sequenced sample was breast tumor tissue. These receptors all come from a female donor with breast cancer. Some clones in this sample may be carry-over from other donors' samples.

Comments on this clonotype: The junction and the germline gene differ at one end; a read error may be behind it. The chain links TRBV6-5 to TRBJ2-4, with 9 bases identical to TRBD1. Germline lookup yields CDR1 MNHEY and CDR2 SVGAGI. CDR3 size: 14 residues. For the CDR3, the DNA is TGTGCCAGCAGGGACAGGGGAGCCAAAAACATTCTGTACTTC. It yields the protein CASRDRGAKNILYF.

By frequency in the sample, this clonotype is medium-sized. The chain joins TRBV20-1 to TRBJ2-7; 10 nucleotides agree with TRBD1. Per the germline V gene, CDR1 is DFQATT and CDR2 is SNEGSKA (reference sequence). This CDR3 spans 13 amino acids. The V gene end was trimmed by 6 bases and the J gene end by 4 bases; junction bases not matched to a gene: 6. CDR3 amino acids: CSAPGQGRYEQYF. Written as DNA, the CDR3 is TGCAGTGCACCGGGACAGGGGAGATACGAGCAGTACTTC.